Sequencing of this TCR beta chain was carried out in a study of chronic HIV infection and antiretroviral therapy. TCRdb processed the 5' RACE reads anew with MiXCR; each CDR3 protein has one entry. This sample has about 48,000 distinct CDR3 sequences, with 15% to 20% found just once. CDR3 length equals 13 residues. V was shortened by 2 bases and J by 7 bases, with 11 bases between the two germline ends. CDR1 and CDR2 from the germline V gene are MNHEY and SMNVEV (reference sequence). Sample: peripheral blood. The sequence came from an adult who had HIV and had not received antiretroviral therapy, or was an uninfected healthy control (not recorded which). This rearrangement joins TRBV27 to TRBJ1-1; D is unclear. CDR3 amino acids: CASSLPTRGEAFF. The CDR3 DNA follows: TGTGCCAGCAGTTTACCCACACGGGGTGAAGCTTTCTTT.